These 13 T cell receptor beta chains originate from one sample sequenced in a study of blood T cell repertoires in COVID-19. Here immunoSEQ multiplex PCR was the method, and the copy in TCRdb shows in-frame clones only, minus some. This sample carries 200,000 to 300,000 clones, around 84% of them seen once, and the ten largest clones take 4.2%. The sample consisted of peripheral blood. The receptors derive from a man aged 55-75 years with acute or convalescent COVID-19.

The table lists this clone with a few counts. This chain connects TRBV15 to TRBJ2-1; the match to TRBD2 covers 10 bases. J was trimmed by 8 bases and V by 2 bases; bases with no gene match: 9. The length of the CDR3 is 16 residues. Germline CDR1 LNHNV, CDR2 YYDKDF (reference sequence). Written as DNA, the CDR3 is TGTGCCACCAGCAGACTACCGGGACTAGCGTCGGATGAGCAGTTCTTC. It translates to CATSRLPGLASDEQFF. The full variable domain, its missing parts supplied by reference TRBV15 and TRBJ2-1, is DAMVIQNPRYQVTQFGKPVTLSCSQTLNHNVMYWYQQKSSQAPKLLFHYYDKDFNNEADTPDNFQSRRPNTSFCFLDIRSPGLGDTAMYLCATSRLPGLASDEQFFGPGTRLTVL.

This sequence joins TRBV5-1 and TRBJ1-5, with 10 bases identical to TRBD1. Germline V gene data show CDR1 as SGHRS and CDR2 as YFSETQ. CDR3 length: 16 amino acids. V trimming: 4 bases; J trimming: 6 bases; junction bases outside the gene matches: 10. The CDR3 coding sequence is TGCGCCAGCAGCCCACCGGGACAGGGGCTCGGTCAGCCCCAGCATTTT. Residues: CASSPPGQGLGQPQHF.

The V gene is TRBV9, the J gene TRBJ2-3, with TRBD2 as a possible D gene (5 bases). This CDR3 contains 15 residues. Trimming left V 7 bases short and J 1 base short, with 16 bases between. Germline lookup yields CDR1 SGDLS and CDR2 YYNGEE. The CDR3 bases are TGTGCCAGCTCCGTGGGAGCTTTGGGCACAGATACGCAGTATTTT. It is translated as CASSVGALGTDTQYF. Full variable domain (remainder filled in from reference TRBV9 and TRBJ2-3): DSGVTQTPKHLITATGQRVTLRCSPRSGDLSVYWYQQSLDQGLQFLIQYYNGEERAKGNILERFSAQQFPDLHSELNLSSLELGDSALYFCASSVGALGTDTQYFGPGTRLTVL.

The genes are TRBV13 and TRBJ2-3, with 11 bases lining up with TRBD1. The CDR3 extends over 17 amino acids. Germline V gene data show CDR1 as PRHDT and CDR2 as FYEKMQ (reference sequence). After removal of 1 base from V and 3 bases from J, the junction contained 6 bases not matched to a gene. Written as DNA, the CDR3 is TGTGCCAGCAGCTTAGTAGGACAGGGGGCTATGACAGATACGCAGTATTTT. It translates to CASSLVGQGAMTDTQYF.

The chain links TRBV30 to TRBJ1-4; D gene ambiguous. The V end was cut by 0 bases, the J end by 8 bases, with 10 bases between. CDR1 is GTSNPN, CDR2 SVGIG, per germline (reference sequence). This CDR3 is built from 13 residues. The CDR3 DNA reads TGTGCCTGGAGTGTTACAGCCAACGAAAAACTGTTTTTT. Its protein product is CAWSVTANEKLFF.

The genes are TRBV21-1 and TRBJ1-1; the table's D call, TRBD1, has no DNA check behind it. TRBV21-1 is termed a pseudogene. This CDR3 has 18 residues. The DNA for the CDR3 is TGTGCCAGCAGCAAAGTTCCAGGGAATCAGGCCTCGAACACTGAAGCTTTCTTT. It encodes CASSKVPGNQASNTEAFF.

The chain has TRBV6-5 and TRBJ1-2; D might be TRBD1 (5 bases). The germline CDR1 and CDR2 sequences are MNHEY and SVGAGI. Trimming pared 6 bases from V and 2 bases from J, leaving 16 bases between. This CDR3 is 15 amino acids long. CDR3 protein: CASSYTGGGNYGYTF. In nucleotides, the CDR3 is TGTGCCAGCAGCTATACGGGGGGTGGGAACTATGGCTACACCTTC.

For this clone: The sample carries other DNA sequences with the same CDR3. This rearrangement joins TRBV5-1 to TRBJ2-3, with D perhaps matching TRBD1 (5 bases). With 0 bases removed from V and 0 bases from J, the gap between germline ends came to 8 bases. CDR1 is SGHRS and CDR2 is YFSETQ in the germline V gene. This CDR3 comprises 15 residues. CDR3 in amino acids: CASSLVAGSTDTQYF. The CDR3 DNA sequence: TGCGCCAGCAGCTTGGTGGCAGGGAGCACAGATACGCAGTATTTT.

The genes are TRBV7-2 and TRBJ2-2, with 15 bases matching TRBD2. The CDR3 is 18 residues long. J lost 6 bases, V lost 5 bases, and 10 bases had no gene match. Germline loops: CDR1 SGHTA, CDR2 FQGNSA. The CDR3 sequence is CASSRGGTSGRIAGELFF. The CDR3 nucleotides are TGTGCCAGCAGCCGTGGGGGGACTAGCGGGAGGATCGCCGGGGAGCTGTTTTTT.

This chain links TRBV6-6 with TRBJ1-2, with D perhaps matching TRBD1 (5 bases). V dropped 8 bases and J dropped 5 bases, with 15 bases sitting between them. This CDR3 has 13 amino acids. Per the germline V gene, CDR1 is MNHNY and CDR2 is SVGAGI (reference sequence). CDR3 DNA sequence: TGTGCCAGCGATCGGGCAGGGAGGTATGGCTACACCTTC. Translating gives CASDRAGRYGYTF.

This clone was counted a single time. V is TRBV11-2 and J is TRBJ1-6, with D perhaps TRBD1 (6 bases). Trimming took off 5 bases at V and 8 bases at J, with 19 bases between the two ends. The germline V gene has CDR1 SGHAT and CDR2 FQNNGV. The CDR3 totals 16 residues. CDR3 coding DNA: TGTGCCAGCAGCGGGGGCGCGGGGGGCGTGGATTCACCCCTCCACTTT. This codes for CASSGGAGGVDSPLHF.

The chain uses TRBV10-2 and TRBJ2-1; 8 nucleotides line up with TRBD2. Trimming took 7 bases from V and 2 from J; bases not matched to a gene: 4. Germline loops: CDR1 WSHSY, CDR2 SAAADI. This CDR3 region has 14 residues. The CDR3 bases are TGCGCCAGCAAAGAGGGACTAGCCTACAATGAGCAGTTCTTC. This gives the protein CASKEGLAYNEQFF.

This chain joins TRBV18 and TRBJ2-7; D gene ambiguous. This CDR3 spans 13 amino acids. The V gene lost 1 base and the J gene lost 4 bases, with 8 bases spanning the gap. From germline, CDR1 is KGHSH and CDR2 LQKENI. The CDR3 DNA follows: TGTGCCAGCTCACCACGAACCGGGTACGAGCAGTACTTC. Its translation: CASSPRTGYEQYF.